One sample yielded the 21 T cell receptor beta chains listed below, sequenced in a study of blood T cells in healthy people across ages. It was with a sample-barcoded 5' primer and a J-beta primer mix that a second PCR of roughly 7 to 12 cycles was run. MiXCR, applied by TCRdb to the 5' RACE reads, yields one record per CDR3 protein. The repertoire includes 630,000 or so distinct CDR3 sequences, roughly 30% of them detected once, and 15% to 19% sits in the top ten. Sequenced sample: blood. These receptors originate from a woman aged 80 or over in good health.

This clonotype was observed at least ten times. V and J are TRBV20-1 and TRBJ2-1, with D unresolved. This CDR3 comprises 16 residues. Germline V gives CDR1 DFQATT, CDR2 SNEGSKA (reference sequence). Trimming took 0 bases from V and 0 from J, leaving 12 bases between them. CDR3 amino acids: CSARDPAPSSYNEQFF. The CDR3 region has the DNA TGCAGTGCTAGAGATCCTGCCCCGAGCTCCTACAATGAGCAGTTCTTC.

This clonotype is a singleton in its sample. The rearrangement joins TRBV29-1 to TRBJ1-2; TRBD1 agrees at 8 bases. After removal of 3 bases from V and 3 bases from J, the junction contained 3 bases not matched to a gene. Germline assignment: CDR1 SQVTM and CDR2 ANQGSEA. The CDR3 contains 13 residues. Here the CDR3 DNA reads TGCAGCGTTGACCCGACAGGGGACTATGGCTACACCTTC. This translates into CSVDPTGDYGYTF.

The chain links TRBV5-1 to TRBJ2-7; 7 positions match TRBD1. The CDR3 runs 15 residues. V gave up 4 bases and J gave up 1 base; unmatched junction bases: 8. Germline V gene sequence: CDR1 SGHRS, CDR2 YFSETQ. The CDR3 region has the DNA TGCGCCAGCAGCCTCTGGGCAGGGGGATCCTACGAGCAGTACTTC. Protein product: CASSLWAGGSYEQYF.

This clonotype occurred many times. The genes are TRBV20-1 and TRBJ1-6; D is perhaps TRBD1 (5 bases). This CDR3 region has 14 residues. The V end lost 3 bases, the J end lost 8 bases, and 14 bases lay between the germline ends. Germline lookup yields CDR1 DFQATT and CDR2 SNEGSKA (reference sequence). The CDR3 sequence is CSARGQGIDSPLHF. As DNA, the CDR3 is TGCAGTGCTAGGGGGCAGGGAATAGATTCACCCCTCCACTTT.

This clonotype has more than one count but fewer than ten. The chain carries TRBV28 and TRBJ1-3; D possibly corresponds to TRBD1 (6 bases). V was pared by 8 bases and J by 6 bases, with 17 bases between. Germline CDR1 MDHEN, CDR2 SYDVKM. The CDR3 sequence is 14 residues long. The CDR3 region is CASHQDRILNTIYF. The CDR3 bases are TGTGCCAGCCACCAAGACAGGATCTTAAACACCATATATTTT.

Many counts were recorded for this clonotype. The V call is TRBV6-5, the J call TRBJ1-1, with D unclear. Trimming pared 5 bases from V and 7 bases from J, leaving 11 bases between. The CDR3 spans 12 residues. CDR1 and CDR2 from the germline V gene are MNHEY and SVGAGI. CDR3 amino acids: CASSRAAFEAFF. The DNA for the CDR3 is TGTGCCAGCAGTCGGGCGGCGTTTGAAGCTTTCTTT.

This chain connects TRBV15 to TRBJ1-6; the D is unclear. Trimming took 0 bases from V and 10 from J, leaving 10 bases between them. The CDR3 runs 14 residues. Per germline, CDR1 LNHNV and CDR2 YYDKDF (reference sequence). CDR3 in amino acids: CATSRDPGESPLHF. The CDR3 nucleotides are TGTGCCACCAGCAGAGACCCAGGAGAGTCACCCCTCCACTTT.

This clonotype was found many times. This chain joins TRBV6-6 and TRBJ1-2, with 10 bases identical to TRBD1. Germline V lookup: CDR1 MNHNY, CDR2 SVGAGI (reference sequence). This CDR3 region has 15 residues. Germline trimming cut 10 bases from V and 6 bases from J; bases unmatched to any gene: 14. CDR3: CAIRERRGQGDGYTF. CDR3 nucleotides: TGTGCCATTCGGGAGAGAAGAGGACAGGGGGATGGCTACACCTTC.

The gene calls are TRBV5-1 and TRBJ2-3, with TRBD2 matching 7 bases. With 2 bases clipped from V and 10 bases from J, the junction kept 10 bases outside the gene matches. This CDR3 comprises 14 residues. Germline V gives CDR1 SGHRS, CDR2 YFSETQ. In DNA, the CDR3 is TGCGCCAGCAGCTTACAGGACCGGGGGGATGCGCAGTATTTT. The encoded protein is CASSLQDRGDAQYF.

This clonotype was recorded once. A much larger clone lies one base from this, so it may be a read error. V usage is TRBV27 and J usage is TRBJ2-4; 11 bases fit TRBD2. In germline, CDR1 is MNHEY, CDR2 SMNVEV (reference sequence). This CDR3 is 14 amino acids long. Losses at the gene ends were 7 bases for V and 15 bases for J; bases not matched to a gene: 14. CDR3 nucleotides: TGTGCCAGCAAAATAGCGGGAGGGCTCTACGAGCGGTACTTC. Protein sequence: CASKIAGGLYERYF.

As concerns this clonotype: This may come from a read error, since a much larger clone is one base off. The gene calls are TRBV20-1 and TRBJ2-1, with 16 bases lining up with TRBD2. Trimming cost V 5 bases and J 3 bases; bases outside gene matches: 7. In germline, CDR1 is DFQATT, CDR2 SNEGSKA (reference sequence). This CDR3 region has 17 residues. The CDR3: CSAPPGLAGGCYNEQFF. The CDR3 region has the DNA TGCAGTGCTCCCCCGGGACTAGCGGGGGGGTGCTACAATGAGCAGTTCTTC.

This clonotype was observed at least ten times. This chain connects TRBV7-9 to TRBJ1-4, with TRBD1 identical over 10 bases. CDR1 and CDR2 (germline): SEHNR, FQNEAQ (reference sequence). The CDR3 has 15 residues. V was clipped by 5 bases and J by 5 bases; unmatched bases: 5. The CDR3 nucleotides read TGTGCCAGCAGCCCCCGGGACAGGGGAAATGAAAAACTGTTTTTT. It is translated as CASSPRDRGNEKLFF.

This clonotype was recorded at least ten times. The chain links TRBV27 to TRBJ1-2; D is unresolved. Germline V gene lookup returns CDR1 MNHEY and CDR2 SMNVEV (reference sequence). V shed 2 bases and J shed 1 base, with 5 bases lying between them. The CDR3 consists of 13 residues. The CDR3 is CASSLRSNYGYTF. The CDR3 DNA is TGTGCCAGCAGTTTACGCAGTAACTATGGCTACACCTTC.

This sequence joins TRBV30 and TRBJ2-7; 14 bases are shared with TRBD2. With the DNA end fitting TRBJ2-5 better, the J assignment may be wrong. The CDR3 loop spans 16 amino acids. Per the germline V gene, CDR1 is GTSNPN and CDR2 is SVGIG (reference sequence). In DNA, the CDR3 is TGTGCCGAGGGACTAGCGGGGGCCGGGAGACAAAGGACCCAGTACTTC. Its translation: CAEGLAGAGRQRTQYF.

This clonotype came up many times. The chain combines TRBV20-1 with TRBJ2-6, with D hard to call. Trimming pared 3 bases from V and 0 bases from J, leaving 6 bases between. Per germline, CDR1 DFQATT and CDR2 SNEGSKA (reference sequence). The CDR3 contains 14 residues. The CDR3 is CSARTASGANVLTF. For the CDR3, the DNA is TGCAGTGCTAGGACTGCCTCTGGGGCCAACGTCCTGACTTTC.

This clonotype was observed at least ten times. The CDR3 nucleotides are TGTGCCAGCAGCAAAGCTCAGGGTTACGAGCAGTACTTC. Translation gives CASSKAQGYEQYF. This chain joins TRBV9 and TRBJ2-7, with a tentative D call TRBD1 (5 bases). CDR1 is SGDLS and CDR2 is YYNGEE in the germline V gene. Trimming shortened V by 4 bases and J by 4 bases, and 12 bases separated the two germline ends. The length of the CDR3 is 13 residues.

This clonotype was counted ten times or more. A much bigger clone sits one base away, suggesting this may be a read error. The V call is TRBV5-1, the J call TRBJ2-7, with 9 bases lining up with TRBD1. The V gene's germline CDR1 is SGHRS and CDR2 YFSETQ. This CDR3 has 14 amino acids. Trimming took 5 bases from V and 4 from J; bases not matched to a gene: 7. The CDR3 nucleotides are TGCGCCAGCAGTCCCGGGACAGGGCGGTACGAGCAGTACTTC. Residues: CASSPGTGRYEQYF.

This clonotype was observed many times. The CDR3 DNA follows: TGTGCCAGCAGCCAAGATAGGGGACTAGCAGGAAGACCCTACGAGCAGTACTTC. It yields the protein CASSQDRGLAGRPYEQYF. The rearrangement joins TRBV4-2 to TRBJ2-7, with 9 bases identical to TRBD2. V was pared by 0 bases and J by 2 bases, with 11 bases of the junction left unmatched. This CDR3 is built from 18 residues. CDR1 is LGHNA, CDR2 YNFKEQ, per germline.

This clonotype was seen just once. One junction end disagrees with the germline gene, perhaps due to a read error. The genes are TRBV2 and TRBJ2-5; 8 bases are shared with TRBD2. The V gene's germline CDR1 is SNHLY and CDR2 FYNNEI. There are 14 residues in the CDR3. The CDR3, as DNA: TGTACCAGCAGCCCGGGACTAGGGTACAATGAGCAGTACTTC. It encodes CTSSPGLGYNEQYF.

This clonotype was found a few times. A much larger clone differs by one base, so this may be a read error. The rearrangement links TRBV5-1 to TRBJ2-5; TRBD2 matches at 11 bases. J gave up 11 bases and V 0 bases, and 12 bases lay outside the gene matches. CDR1 and CDR2 (germline): SGHRS, YFSETQ. There are 16 residues in the CDR3. In DNA, the CDR3 is TGCGCCAGCAGCTTGGTAGCGGGGGGGCCCCACAATGAGCAGTACTTC. Encoded protein: CASSLVAGGPHNEQYF.

This clonotype showed up many times. V and J are TRBV28 and TRBJ2-4, with 8 nucleotides matching TRBD1. V was pared by 7 bases and J by 6 bases, with 14 bases of the junction left unmatched. The CDR3 consists of 16 residues. Germline CDR1 is MDHEN and CDR2 is SYDVKM. The CDR3 coding sequence is TGTGCCAGCAACATCAGGGGGCCGATGGGGGGAAACATTCAGTACTTC. Its translation: CASNIRGPMGGNIQYF.